The sequence of this TCR beta chain was determined in a study of blood T cell repertoires in COVID-19. At the level of the study: The samples span acute and convalescent COVID-19 from the United States, Italy and Spain. Sources were T cells, B-cell-depleted T cells, or PBMCs; the material itself was cDNA or gDNA.

V lost 1 base, J lost 4 bases, and 8 bases lay in between. From germline, CDR1 is SGDLS and CDR2 YYNGEE. This CDR3 is 14 amino acids long. Original methodology: The authors estimated nucleated cell counts from reference gene primer amplification. Clones were sequenced by immunoSEQ multiplex PCR, and TCRdb holds only the in-frame ones, with some missing. For V, J and clone size, that table is used; D and trimming come from the DNA. The table lists under 250,000 clones, over 80% of them singletons. The sample taken for sequencing was peripheral blood. This TCR came from a human donor in a cohort sampled during active COVID-19. The genes are TRBV9 and TRBJ2-2; D unclear. The CDR3 DNA reads as TGTGCCAGCAGCGTAAGGAGTTTCACCGGGGAGCTGTTTTTT. This encodes CASSVRSFTGELFF.